A selection of T cell receptor beta chains follows, all from one sample in a study of shared clonotypes between healthy human individuals. TCRdb's copy holds only in-frame clones and misses some; the assay was immunoSEQ multiplex PCR. The data contain more than 2,000,000 clones, roughly 93% of them singletons. Sequencing was performed on naive CD4+ T cells from PBMCs. These receptors originate from a man aged 18 to 29 in good health. Some clones in this sample may be carry-over from other donors' samples. CDR3s include the opening cysteine and the closing phenylalanine or tryptophan. A D gene is named only where the DNA matches it firmly. Size is omitted from some rows. Given values are once, few, many or a class for expanded clones.

V	J	length	size	D	CDR3	DNA
TRBV9	TRBJ1-2	15	NA	TRBD1	CASSVYTGGGLRYTF	TGTGCCAGCAGCGTATATACCGGAGGGGGCTTACGCTACACCTTC
TRBV28	TRBJ1-2	14	NA	NA	CASSFELGNYGYTF	TGTGCCAGCAGTTTTGAATTAGGTAACTATGGCTACACCTTC
TRBV2	TRBJ1-1	11	NA	NA	CASSGYTEAFF	TGTGCCAGCAGTGGGTACACTGAAGCTTTCTTT
TRBV4-1	TRBJ2-1	15	NA	TRBD2	CASSHGGRGPNEQFF	TGCGCCAGCAGCCACGGCGGGAGAGGTCCCAATGAGCAGTTCTTC
TRBV19	TRBJ1-1	16	NA	NA	CASSIARVFVNTEAFF	TGTGCCAGTAGTATAGCCCGGGTCTTCGTGAACACTGAAGCTTTCTTT
TRBV14	TRBJ1-3	12	NA	NA	CASSQAGNTIYF	TGTGCCAGCAGCCAAGCAGGAAACACCATATATTTT
TRBV18	TRBJ2-7	17	NA	NA	CASSPPFQDMRSYEQYF	TGTGCCAGCTCACCACCGTTTCAGGACATGCGCTCCTACGAGCAGTACTTC
TRBV6-5	TRBJ1-4	16	NA	NA	CASSYNPRQPNEKLFF	TGTGCCAGCAGTTACAATCCCCGGCAGCCTAATGAAAAACTGTTTTTT
TRBV6-1	TRBJ1-2	13	NA	NA	CASRPEGSGGYTF	TGTGCCAGCAGACCGGAGGGCTCGGGCGGCTACACCTTC
TRBV5-1	TRBJ2-1	16	NA	TRBD2	CASSSLAGAAQYEQFF	TGCGCCAGCAGTTCCCTAGCGGGCGCTGCCCAGTATGAGCAGTTCTTC
TRBV2	TRBJ2-3	15	NA	TRBD1	CASRDRGLSTDTQYF	TGTGCCAGCAGGGACAGGGGCCTAAGCACAGATACGCAGTATTTT
TRBV6-5	TRBJ2-7	13	NA	NA	CASSYSTGPEQYF	TGTGCCAGCAGTTATTCAACAGGGCCTGAGCAGTACTTC
TRBV19	TRBJ2-1	15	NA	TRBD1	CASQGGYSSYNEQFF	TGTGCCTCACAAGGGGGCTACAGCTCCTACAATGAGCAGTTCTTC
TRBV7-3	TRBJ2-3	13	NA	NA	CASSRDLTDTQYF	TGTGCCAGCAGCCGCGACCTGACAGATACGCAGTATTTT
TRBV28	TRBJ2-7	14	once	NA	CASSFPSRSYEQYF	TGTGCCAGCAGTTTCCCTAGCAGGTCCTACGAGCAGTACTTC
TRBV5-1	TRBJ2-7	14	NA	NA	CASSLVAESAEQYF	TGCGCCAGCAGCTTGGTAGCGGAGAGCGCAGAGCAGTACTTC
TRBV6-5	TRBJ2-3	13	NA	NA	CASRGTVPDTQYF	TGTGCCAGCAGGGGTACGGTGCCAGATACGCAGTATTTT
TRBV9	TRBJ2-1	16	NA	TRBD2	CASSSGAGGSYNEQFF	TGTGCCAGCAGCTCCGGGGCGGGAGGCTCCTACAATGAGCAGTTCTTC
TRBV29-1	TRBJ2-7	14	NA	TRBD1	CSVSRDSTSYEQYF	TGCAGCGTCAGCCGGGACAGCACATCCTACGAGCAGTACTTC
TRBV7-9	TRBJ2-7	15	NA	NA	CASSLGETGYYEQYF	TGTGCCAGCAGCTTAGGGGAGACAGGATACTACGAGCAGTACTTC
TRBV5-6	TRBJ1-3	15	NA	NA	CASNFRKGTGNTIYF	TGTGCCAGCAACTTCCGGAAAGGAACTGGAAACACCATATATTTT
TRBV19	TRBJ1-5	14	NA	NA	CASNSRTVGPPQHF	TGTGCCAGTAACTCGCGGACAGTCGGGCCGCCCCAGCATTTT
TRBV30	TRBJ1-1	12	NA	NA	CAWSTENTEAFF	TGTGCCTGGAGTACAGAGAACACTGAAGCTTTCTTT
TRBV15	TRBJ1-2	12	NA	TRBD1	CASSTGGYGYTF	TGTGCCTCCTCGACAGGGGGCTATGGCTACACCTTC
TRBV5-4	TRBJ1-5	13	NA	NA	CASSDRKNQPQHF	TGTGCCAGCAGCGATCGGAAGAATCAGCCCCAGCATTTT
TRBV9	TRBJ2-3	16	NA	TRBD1	CASSVTAGGAADTQYF	TGTGCCAGCAGCGTAACTGCAGGGGGCGCGGCAGATACGCAGTATTTT
TRBV15	TRBJ2-7	15	NA	NA	CATSRGGGGPYEQYF	TGTGCCACCAGCAGAGGTGGGGGAGGCCCCTACGAGCAGTACTTC
TRBV9	TRBJ2-3	13	NA	NA	CASSVGWTDTQYF	TGTGCCAGCAGCGTAGGCTGGACAGATACGCAGTATTTT
TRBV5-6	TRBJ2-1	16	NA	NA	CASSLIPPQGNNEQFF	TGTGCCAGCAGCTTGATTCCTCCCCAGGGTAACAATGAGCAGTTCTTC
TRBV7-9	TRBJ2-4	14	once	NA	CASSSGPGRNIQYF	TGTGCCAGCAGCTCGGGACCCGGCCGGAACATTCAGTACTTC
TRBV7-9	TRBJ2-3	13	NA	NA	CASSFEFGGTQYF	TGTGCCAGCAGCTTTGAATTCGGGGGTACGCAGTATTTT
TRBV5-1	TRBJ1-1	16	NA	NA	CASSLEGTQENTEAFF	TGCGCCAGCAGCTTGGAAGGTACACAGGAGAACACTGAAGCTTTCTTT
TRBV6-4	TRBJ2-1	16	NA	TRBD2	CASSPFGLAGGNEQFF	TGTGCCAGCAGTCCCTTTGGACTAGCGGGAGGGAATGAGCAGTTCTTC
TRBV5-1	TRBJ2-3	15	NA	TRBD1	CASSLRTGATDTQYF	TGCGCCAGCAGCTTAAGGACAGGGGCGACAGATACGCAGTATTTT